Presented here are 26 T cell receptor beta chains from one specimen sequenced in a study of OX40 agonist ivuxolimab in advanced cancers. Sequencing used immunoSEQ multiplex PCR; TCRdb keeps in-frame clones, though not all of them. The data show 35,000 to 55,000 clones, around nine tenths seen once. Sequences were derived from CD4+ or CD8+ T cells sorted from blood, sampled in a trial of the OX40 agonist ivuxolimab. The source of these receptors is an adult with an advanced solid tumor such as melanoma, head and neck, liver or kidney cancer.

This clone was observed once. This chain joins TRBV6-1 and TRBJ2-4, with 9 nucleotides matching TRBD1. The CDR3 is made up of 15 amino acids. The V segment lost 8 bases and the J segment 1 base; nucleotides outside the gene matches: 6. The germline gives CDR1 MNHNS, CDR2 SASEGT. The CDR3 here is CASVSQGAAKNIQYF. CDR3 bases: TGTGCCAGCGTATCACAGGGGGCCGCCAAAAACATTCAGTACTTC.

In DNA form, the CDR3 reads TGTGCCAGCAGCTTGAGTCACTACGAGCAGTACTTC. As protein: CASSLSHYEQYF. The chain joins TRBV5-6 to TRBJ2-7; D uncertain. Germline loops: CDR1 SGHDT, CDR2 YYEEEE. Trimming removed 1 base at V and 3 bases at J, with 5 bases between. CDR3 size: 12 residues.

The chain combines TRBV28 with TRBJ2-7; 7 bases match TRBD1. The V and J ends lost 2 bases and 7 bases, in that order; junction bases with no gene match: 11. CDR1 is MDHEN and CDR2 is SYDVKM in the germline V gene. The CDR3 has 15 residues. CDR3 coding DNA: TGTGCCAGCAGTTTAATAGGGGGCCCCTCGGAAGAGCAGTACTTC. Protein sequence: CASSLIGGPSEEQYF.

The rearrangement uses TRBV7-2 and TRBJ2-7; weak D call: TRBD1 (7 bases). Germline assignment: CDR1 SGHTA and CDR2 FQGNSA. The ends were cut back, 4 bases at V and 0 bases at J, with 10 bases in the middle. The CDR3 covers 14 residues. In nucleotides, the CDR3 is TGTGCCAGCAGCTCAGGGGGGAGCTCCTACGAGCAGTACTTC. Its protein product is CASSSGGSSYEQYF. Using reference TRBV7-2 and TRBJ2-7 for the parts outside the CDR3, the full variable domain is GAGVSQSPSNKVTEKGKDVELRCDPISGHTALYWYRQSLGQGLEFLIYFQGNSAPDKSGLPSDRFSAERTGGSVSTLTIQRTQQEDSAVYLCASSSGGSSYEQYFGPGTRLTVT.

This clone came up a few times. Written as DNA, the CDR3 is TGCGCCAGCAGCTCTGGGGGGGGCACAGATACGCAGTATTTT. It encodes CASSSGGGTDTQYF. The V gene is TRBV5-1, the J gene TRBJ2-3; 7 nucleotides align to TRBD2. This CDR3 is 14 amino acids long. After removal of 3 bases from V and 1 base from J, the junction contained 2 bases not matched to a gene. Looked up from germline, CDR1 is SGHRS and CDR2 is YFSETQ.

This chain joins TRBV6-5 and TRBJ1-2; D is undetermined. This CDR3 spans 13 amino acids. Trimming took off 0 bases at V and 5 bases at J, with 7 bases between the two ends. Germline lookup yields CDR1 MNHEY and CDR2 SVGAGI. The CDR3 DNA reads as TGTGCCAGCAGTTACTCGACGTTGTATGGCTACACCTTC. It translates to CASSYSTLYGYTF.

This chain joins TRBV9 and TRBJ2-2; maybe TRBD2 (6 bases). Germline values: CDR1 SGDLS, CDR2 YYNGEE. This CDR3 region has 15 residues. V lost 5 bases, J lost 5 bases, and 16 bases lay in between. The DNA of the CDR3 is TGTGCCAGCAGTGAATCGGGAGTAGCTACCGGGGAGCTGTTTTTT. Translated: CASSESGVATGELFF. The full variable domain, with the rest looked up from reference TRBV9 and TRBJ2-2, is DSGVTQTPKHLITATGQRVTLRCSPRSGDLSVYWYQQSLDQGLQFLIQYYNGEERAKGNILERFSAQQFPDLHSELNLSSLELGDSALYFCASSESGVATGELFFGEGSRLTVL.

This clone was detected only a few times. J is TRBJ2-7 and V is TRBV10-3; perhaps TRBD2 as D (5 bases). The V end lost 7 bases, the J end lost 7 bases, and 14 bases lay between the germline ends. Germline V gene sequence: CDR1 ENHRY, CDR2 SYGVKD. This CDR3 has 12 amino acids. CDR3 residues: CAITHGGREQYF. The CDR3 nucleotides read TGTGCCATCACCCACGGTGGGAGAGAGCAGTACTTC.

This chain links TRBV5-1 with TRBJ2-7; 8 bases are a match to TRBD1. The length of the CDR3 is 14 residues. The V gene end was trimmed by 4 bases and the J gene end by 3 bases; junction bases not matched to a gene: 6. Germline-derived CDR1 and CDR2 are SGHRS and YFSETQ. In DNA, the CDR3 is TGCGCCAGCAGCGGCTCCGGGACAGGCTACGAGCAGTACTTC. It specifies CASSGSGTGYEQYF.

This clone appeared a few times. V usage is TRBV19 and J usage is TRBJ2-7, with D perhaps TRBD2 (6 bases). This CDR3 comprises 14 residues. Germline V gives CDR1 LNHDA, CDR2 SQIVND (reference sequence). Deletions cut 1 base from V and 3 bases from J, with 10 bases between. The CDR3 reads CASSIAGVLYEQYF. DNA of the CDR3: TGTGCCAGTAGTATAGCGGGAGTTCTCTACGAGCAGTACTTC.

V gene TRBV11-2 combines with J gene TRBJ2-7; no definite D call. The CDR3 sequence is 13 residues long. The germline V gene encodes CDR1 SGHAT and CDR2 FQNNGV. Trimming took 3 bases from V and 6 from J, leaving 12 bases between them. CDR3 bases: TGTGCCAGCAGCTTGGGCCCGAGAATCGAGCAGTACTTC. Protein sequence: CASSLGPRIEQYF.

This clone was found a few times. This chain joins TRBV5-6 and TRBJ2-5, with 9 bases matching TRBD2. The CDR3 consists of 15 residues. Germline V gene lookup returns CDR1 SGHDT and CDR2 YYEEEE. Germline trimming cut 1 base from V and 5 bases from J; bases unmatched to any gene: 6. CDR3 bases: TGTGCCAGCAGCTTGTATGCGGGAGGGCCTGAGACCCAGTACTTC. Protein sequence: CASSLYAGGPETQYF.

The chain combines TRBV15 with TRBJ1-1; 9 bases are shared with TRBD1. The J segment lost 5 bases and the V segment lost 2 bases, leaving 6 bases of the junction unmatched. The germline V gene encodes CDR1 LNHNV and CDR2 YYDKDF (reference sequence). The CDR3 has 15 amino acids. In DNA, the CDR3 is TGTGCCACCAGCAGAACGGGACAGGGTCGGACTGAAGCTTTCTTT. Translation: CATSRTGQGRTEAFF.

This clone was found a few times. The chain combines TRBV27 with TRBJ1-6; 9 nucleotides line up with TRBD1. The CDR3 has 17 amino acids. The V gene's germline CDR1 is MNHEY and CDR2 SMNVEV (reference sequence). The J segment lost 7 bases and the V segment lost 6 bases, leaving 13 bases of the junction unmatched. CDR3 protein: CASRLNRDRVVNSPLHF. CDR3 coding DNA: TGTGCCAGCAGGCTCAACCGGGACAGGGTTGTAAATTCACCCCTCCACTTT.

This clone was recorded only once. This chain connects TRBV6-5 to TRBJ1-4; no definite D call. Trimming removed 0 bases from V and 6 bases from J, with 8 bases in between. CDR3 length equals 14 residues. CDR1 and CDR2 (germline): MNHEY, SVGAGI. The CDR3 sequence: CASSYSGSYEKLFF. The CDR3 DNA reads TGTGCCAGCAGTTACTCGGGGTCGTATGAAAAACTGTTTTTT.

The chain couples TRBV5-1 to TRBJ2-1; 8 bases are a match to TRBD1. Germline assignment: CDR1 SGHRS and CDR2 YFSETQ. Germline trimming cut 4 bases from V and 4 bases from J; bases unmatched to any gene: 7. This CDR3 is 15 amino acids long. CDR3 region: CASSAGQAYYNEQFF. In DNA, the CDR3 is TGCGCCAGCAGCGCGGGACAGGCTTATTACAATGAGCAGTTCTTC.

This chain uses TRBV5-4 with TRBJ2-7; D possibly corresponds to TRBD2 (5 bases). The CDR3 has 14 residues. Germline V gene sequence: CDR1 SGHNT, CDR2 YYREEE (reference sequence). Between the trimmed V and J ends, which lost 4 bases and 6 bases, there was a span of 17 bases. CDR3: CASSLPRDSPEQYF. CDR3 nucleotides: TGTGCCAGCAGCCTCCCCCGGGATTCCCCCGAGCAGTACTTC.

The CDR3 DNA reads TGTGCCAGCAGCTTATTGCTGGGCCCTGAAGCTTTCTTT. This gives the protein CASSLLLGPEAFF. The chain links TRBV7-2 to TRBJ1-1; no definite D call. Trimming left V 2 bases short and J 6 bases short, with 10 bases between. From germline, CDR1 is SGHTA and CDR2 FQGNSA. This CDR3 region has 13 residues.

The chain recombines TRBV19 with TRBJ1-1; D call uncertain. This CDR3 has 15 residues. V dropped 3 bases and J dropped 2 bases, with 13 bases sitting between them. Germline V lookup: CDR1 LNHDA, CDR2 SQIVND (reference sequence). The CDR3 region has the DNA TGTGCCAGTAGTATTACGGCTGGCAGTAACACTGAAGCTTTCTTT. It encodes CASSITAGSNTEAFF.

This rearrangement joins TRBV7-8 to TRBJ1-1; unclear D gene. This CDR3 spans 12 amino acids. V was cut by 4 bases and J by 5 bases, with 8 bases left in between. Per the germline V gene, CDR1 is SGHVS and CDR2 is FQNEAQ. CDR3 amino acids: CASSYRKTEAFF. The CDR3 bases are TGTGCCAGCAGCTACCGTAAGACTGAAGCTTTCTTT.

The chain employs TRBV6-5 and TRBJ2-3; D may be TRBD1 (6 bases). This CDR3 is 15 amino acids long. V lost 0 bases to trimming and J lost 5 bases, with 12 bases between them. Germline V gene lookup returns CDR1 MNHEY and CDR2 SVGAGI. The CDR3 coding sequence is TGTGCCAGCAGTTACTCGATGGGGGCAATAGATACGCAGTATTTT. It is translated as CASSYSMGAIDTQYF.

The rearrangement joins TRBV4-1 to TRBJ2-1; D is unresolved. Germline V gives CDR1 MGHRA, CDR2 YSYEKL. The CDR3 consists of 17 residues. V gave up 0 bases and J gave up 0 bases, with 12 bases separating them. In nucleotides, the CDR3 is TGCGCCAGCAGCCAAGACAGAGACCAGAGCTCCTACAATGAGCAGTTCTTC. Its protein is CASSQDRDQSSYNEQFF.

The chain recombines TRBV19 with TRBJ2-7; 8 bases are shared with TRBD1. Germline values: CDR1 LNHDA, CDR2 SQIVND (reference sequence). The CDR3 extends over 13 amino acids. Unmatched junction bases numbered 2, after V lost 5 bases and J lost 2 bases. As DNA, the CDR3 is TGTGCCAGTAGTTCGACAGGGGCCTACGAGCAGTACTTC. Translating it yields CASSSTGAYEQYF.

This clone occurred once. The chain uses TRBV15 and TRBJ2-3; 10 bases are a match to TRBD2. Germline V gene data show CDR1 as LNHNV and CDR2 as YYDKDF (reference sequence). CDR3 size: 13 residues. J lost 3 bases, V lost 11 bases, and 5 bases had no gene match. This CDR3 is CAARGLATDTQYF. The CDR3 DNA sequence: TGTGCCGCGCGGGGACTAGCGACAGATACGCAGTATTTT.

The chain recombines TRBV29-1 with TRBJ2-2, with unresolved D. This CDR3 has 12 amino acids. Trimming took off 6 bases at V and 7 bases at J, with 12 bases between the two ends. CDR1 is SQVTM and CDR2 is ANQGSEA in the germline V gene. The DNA for the CDR3 is TGCAGCGTACGCCTAGGCGTCGGGGAGCTGTTTTTT. Its translation is CSVRLGVGELFF.

CDR3 sequence (DNA): TGTGCCAGCAGTGAAGCGGGACATATTCACAATGAGCAGTTCTTC. Encoded protein: CASSEAGHIHNEQFF. The chain couples TRBV25-1 to TRBJ2-1; the D gene could be TRBD1 or TRBD2 (6 bases each). Germline V CDR1 and CDR2: MGHDK, SYGVNS. The germline V and J ends were trimmed by 2 bases and 5 bases, with 13 bases remaining between them. The CDR3 is made up of 15 amino acids.